This T cell receptor (beta chain) was obtained from a study of blood T cell repertoires in COVID-19. Libraries were prepared by immunoSEQ multiplex PCR; TCRdb keeps only in-frame clonotypes and omits some of them. The table shows some 180,000 clones, with around 90% occurring only once. V dropped 4 bases and J dropped 7 bases, with 11 bases sitting between them. The CDR3 loop spans 14 amino acids. Germline V gene lookup returns CDR1 SGHTA and CDR2 FQGNSA. This sequence originates from a man aged 50-59 years who had recovered from COVID-19. The genes are TRBV7-2 and TRBJ1-6; tentatively, D is TRBD1 (6 bases). Sequencing was performed on peripheral blood. CDR3 sequence (DNA): TGTGCCAGCAGCTCACAGGGTCGGAATTCACCCCTCCACTTT. This gives the protein CASSSQGRNSPLHF.